This T cell receptor (beta chain) was sequenced in a study of patients and donors after allogeneic stem cell transplantation. TCRdb reanalysed the RT-PCR reads using MiXCR and keeps one entry per CDR3 protein. The table records about 230,000 distinct CDR3 sequences, 14% of them present only once. V dropped 0 bases and J dropped 9; count of bases not matched to a gene: 5. This CDR3 has 14 residues. Germline CDR1 SEHNR, CDR2 FQNEAQ (reference sequence). The rearrangement links TRBV7-9 to TRBJ2-1; 7 bases agree with TRBD2. This receptor was taken from a human donor who was either an allogeneic HSCT recipient or a stem cell or donor lymphocyte infusion donor (not recorded which). It is not recorded whose cells these are; they may come from a transplant donor. Material for sequencing was blood, either unsorted or a sorted T cell fraction (not recorded which). The CDR3 bases are TGTGCCAGCAGCTTAGCGCAACTAGCGCCTGAGCAGTTCTTC. This translates into CASSLAQLAPEQFF.